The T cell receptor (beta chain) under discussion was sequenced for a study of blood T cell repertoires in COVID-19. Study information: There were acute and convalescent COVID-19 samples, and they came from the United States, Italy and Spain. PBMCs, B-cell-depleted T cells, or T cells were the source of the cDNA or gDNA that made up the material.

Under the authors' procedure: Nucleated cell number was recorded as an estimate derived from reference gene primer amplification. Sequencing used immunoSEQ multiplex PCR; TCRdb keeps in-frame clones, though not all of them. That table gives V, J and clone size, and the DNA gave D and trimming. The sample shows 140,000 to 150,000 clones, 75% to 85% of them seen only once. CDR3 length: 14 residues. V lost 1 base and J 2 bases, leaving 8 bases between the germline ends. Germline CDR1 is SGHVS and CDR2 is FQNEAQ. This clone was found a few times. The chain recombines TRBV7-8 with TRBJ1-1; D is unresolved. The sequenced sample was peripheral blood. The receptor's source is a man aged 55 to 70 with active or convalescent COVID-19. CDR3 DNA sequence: TGTGCCAGCAGCTTAGAAACAATCAACACTGAAGCTTTCTTT. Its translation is CASSLETINTEAFF.